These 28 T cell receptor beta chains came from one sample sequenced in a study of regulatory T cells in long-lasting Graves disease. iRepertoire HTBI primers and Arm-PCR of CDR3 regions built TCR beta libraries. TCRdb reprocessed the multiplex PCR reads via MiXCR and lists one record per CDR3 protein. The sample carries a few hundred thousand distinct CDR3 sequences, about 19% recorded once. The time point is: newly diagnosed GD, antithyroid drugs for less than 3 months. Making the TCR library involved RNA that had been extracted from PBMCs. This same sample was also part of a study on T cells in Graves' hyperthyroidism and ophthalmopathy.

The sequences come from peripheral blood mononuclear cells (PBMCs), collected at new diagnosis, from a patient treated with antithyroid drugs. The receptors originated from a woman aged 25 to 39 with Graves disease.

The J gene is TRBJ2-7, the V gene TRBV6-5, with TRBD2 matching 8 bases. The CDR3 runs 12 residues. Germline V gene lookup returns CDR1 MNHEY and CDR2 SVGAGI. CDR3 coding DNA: TGTGTAGCACGCGGGAGGACTTGGGAGCAGTACTTC. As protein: CVARGRTWEQYF.

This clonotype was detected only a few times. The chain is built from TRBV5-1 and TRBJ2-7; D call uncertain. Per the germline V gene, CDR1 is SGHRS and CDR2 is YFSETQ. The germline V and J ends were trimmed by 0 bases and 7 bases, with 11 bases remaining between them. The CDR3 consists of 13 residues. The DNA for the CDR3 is TGCGCCAGCAGCTTGGCCGGATATAGGGAGCAGTACTTC. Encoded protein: CASSLAGYREQYF.

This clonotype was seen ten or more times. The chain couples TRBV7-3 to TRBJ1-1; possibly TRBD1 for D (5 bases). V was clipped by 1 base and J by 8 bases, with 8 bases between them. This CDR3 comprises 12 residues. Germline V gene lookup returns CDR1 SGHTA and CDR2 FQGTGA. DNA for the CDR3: TGTGCCAGCAGCTTAATCCAGGGCGAAGCTTTCTTT. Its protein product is CASSLIQGEAFF. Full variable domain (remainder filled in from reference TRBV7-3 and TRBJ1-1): GAGVSQTPSNKVTEKGKYVELRCDPISGHTALYWYRQSLGQGPEFLIYFQGTGAADDSGLPNDRFFAVRPEGSVSTLKIQRTERGDSAVYLCASSLIQGEAFFGQGTRLTVV.

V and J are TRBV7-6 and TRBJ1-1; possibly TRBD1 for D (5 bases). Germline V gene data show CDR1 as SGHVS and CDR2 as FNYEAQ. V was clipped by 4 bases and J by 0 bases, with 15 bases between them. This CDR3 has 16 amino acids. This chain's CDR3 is CASSSTFRGLNTEAFF. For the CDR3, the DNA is TGTGCCAGCAGCTCTACATTCCGGGGGTTGAACACTGAAGCTTTCTTT. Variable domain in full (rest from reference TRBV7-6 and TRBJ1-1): GAGVSQSPRYKVTKRGQDVALRCDPISGHVSLYWYRQALGQGPEFLTYFNYEAQQDKSGLPNDRFSAERPEGSISTLTIQRTEQRDSAMYRCASSSTFRGLNTEAFFGQGTRLTVV.

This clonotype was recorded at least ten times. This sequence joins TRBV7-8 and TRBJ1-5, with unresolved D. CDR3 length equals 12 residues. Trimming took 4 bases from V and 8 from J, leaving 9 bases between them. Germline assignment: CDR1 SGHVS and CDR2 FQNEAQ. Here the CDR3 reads CASSSVTEPQHF. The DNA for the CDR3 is TGTGCCAGCAGCTCTGTCACGGAGCCCCAGCATTTT.

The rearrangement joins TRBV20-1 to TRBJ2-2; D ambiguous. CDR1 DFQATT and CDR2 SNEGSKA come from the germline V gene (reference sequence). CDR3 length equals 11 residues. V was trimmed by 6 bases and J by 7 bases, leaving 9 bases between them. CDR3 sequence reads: CSARGYGELFF. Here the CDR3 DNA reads TGCAGTGCCCGAGGTTACGGGGAGCTGTTTTTT.

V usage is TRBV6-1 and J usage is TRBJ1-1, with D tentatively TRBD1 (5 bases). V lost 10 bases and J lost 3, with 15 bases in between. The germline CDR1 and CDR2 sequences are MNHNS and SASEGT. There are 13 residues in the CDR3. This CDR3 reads CAIRVIRDTEAFF. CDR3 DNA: TGTGCCATCAGGGTAATAAGGGACACTGAAGCTTTCTTT.

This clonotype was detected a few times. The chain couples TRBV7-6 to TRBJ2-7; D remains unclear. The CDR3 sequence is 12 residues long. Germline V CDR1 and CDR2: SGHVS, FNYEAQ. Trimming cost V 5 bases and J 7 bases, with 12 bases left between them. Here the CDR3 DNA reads TGTGCCAGCAGCCAGACTGACGGAGAGCAGTACTTC. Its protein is CASSQTDGEQYF.

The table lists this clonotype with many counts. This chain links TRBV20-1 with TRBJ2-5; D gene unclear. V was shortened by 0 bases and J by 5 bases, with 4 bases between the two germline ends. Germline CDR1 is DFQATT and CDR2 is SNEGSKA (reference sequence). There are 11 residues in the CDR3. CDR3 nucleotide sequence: TGCAGTGCTAGAGAGGGGGAGACCCAGTACTTC. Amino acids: CSAREGETQYF.

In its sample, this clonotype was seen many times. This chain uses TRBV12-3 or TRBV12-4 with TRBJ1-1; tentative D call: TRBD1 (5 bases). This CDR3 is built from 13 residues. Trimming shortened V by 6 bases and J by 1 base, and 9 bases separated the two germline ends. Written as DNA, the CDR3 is TGTGCCAGCAGGGGGGACCAGAACACTGAAGCTTTCTTT. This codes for CASRGDQNTEAFF.

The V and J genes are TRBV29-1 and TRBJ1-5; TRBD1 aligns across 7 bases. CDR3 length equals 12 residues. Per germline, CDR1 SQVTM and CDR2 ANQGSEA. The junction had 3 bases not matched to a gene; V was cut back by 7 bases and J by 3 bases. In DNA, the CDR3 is TGCAGCGCGGGACAGACCAATCAGCCCCAGCATTTT. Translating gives CSAGQTNQPQHF.

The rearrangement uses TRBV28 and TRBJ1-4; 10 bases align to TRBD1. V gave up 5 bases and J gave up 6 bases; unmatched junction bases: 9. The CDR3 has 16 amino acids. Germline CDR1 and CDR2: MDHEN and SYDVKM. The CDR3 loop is CASSDRDRGLYEKLFF. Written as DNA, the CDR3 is TGTGCCAGCAGTGACCGGGACAGGGGATTGTATGAAAAACTGTTTTTT.

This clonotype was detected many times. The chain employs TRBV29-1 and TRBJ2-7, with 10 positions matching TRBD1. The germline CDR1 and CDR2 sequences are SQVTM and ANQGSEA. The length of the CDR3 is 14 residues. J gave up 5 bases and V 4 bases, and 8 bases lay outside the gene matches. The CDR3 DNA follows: TGCAGCGTTGTCGGGGACAGGGGTACCCACGAGCAGTACTTC. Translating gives CSVVGDRGTHEQYF.

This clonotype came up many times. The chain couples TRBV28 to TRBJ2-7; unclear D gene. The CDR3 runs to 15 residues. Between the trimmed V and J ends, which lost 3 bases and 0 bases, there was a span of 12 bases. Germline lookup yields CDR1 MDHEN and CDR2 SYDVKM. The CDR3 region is CASSFIADVSYEQYF. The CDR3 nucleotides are TGTGCCAGCAGTTTCATAGCCGACGTCTCCTACGAGCAGTACTTC.

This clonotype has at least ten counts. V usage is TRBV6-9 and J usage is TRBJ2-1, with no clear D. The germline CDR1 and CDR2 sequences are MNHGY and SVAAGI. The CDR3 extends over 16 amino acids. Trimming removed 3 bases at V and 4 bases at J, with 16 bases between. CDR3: CASSYDRASIYNEQFF. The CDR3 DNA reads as TGTGCCAGCAGTTACGATAGGGCCTCCATTTACAATGAGCAGTTCTTC.

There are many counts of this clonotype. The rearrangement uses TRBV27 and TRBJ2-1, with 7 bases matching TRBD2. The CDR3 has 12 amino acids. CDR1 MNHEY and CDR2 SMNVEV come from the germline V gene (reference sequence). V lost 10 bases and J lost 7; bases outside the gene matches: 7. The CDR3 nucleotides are TGTGCCATCAAGGGCGGGGGAAATGAGCAGTTCTTC. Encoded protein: CAIKGGGNEQFF.

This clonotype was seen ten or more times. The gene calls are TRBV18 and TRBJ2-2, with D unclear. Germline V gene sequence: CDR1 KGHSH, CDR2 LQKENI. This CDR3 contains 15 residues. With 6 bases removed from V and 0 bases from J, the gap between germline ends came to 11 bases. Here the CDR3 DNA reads TGTGCCAGCTCGTACCGTTCCGCGAACACCGGGGAGCTGTTTTTT. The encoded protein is CASSYRSANTGELFF.

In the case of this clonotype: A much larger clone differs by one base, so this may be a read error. The CDR3 DNA reads as TGTGCCAGCAGCCGGACAGCGGGGACCCTTAAGAATGAGCAGTTCTTC. It yields the protein CASSRTAGTLKNEQFF. The J gene is TRBJ2-1, the V gene TRBV11-3; D perhaps matches TRBD2 (7 bases). Germline CDR1 SGHNT, CDR2 YENEEA. V lost 5 bases and J lost 7, with 21 bases in between. The CDR3 extends over 16 amino acids.

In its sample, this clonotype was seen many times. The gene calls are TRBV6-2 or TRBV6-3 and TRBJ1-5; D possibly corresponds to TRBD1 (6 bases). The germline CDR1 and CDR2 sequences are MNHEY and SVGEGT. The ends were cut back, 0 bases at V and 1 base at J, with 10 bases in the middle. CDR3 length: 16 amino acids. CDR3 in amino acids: CASSYSSQGSNQPQHF. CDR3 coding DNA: TGTGCCAGCAGTTACTCGTCCCAGGGGAGCAATCAGCCCCAGCATTTT.

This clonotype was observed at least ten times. The CDR3 DNA reads TGTGCCAGCAGCGTAAATCCAGCAACGACTGCCTACGAGCAGTACTTC. Its translation: CASSVNPATTAYEQYF. V gene TRBV9 combines with J gene TRBJ2-7, with D uncertain. Germline loops: CDR1 SGDLS, CDR2 YYNGEE. The CDR3 has 16 residues. Trimming removed 1 base at V and 2 bases at J, with 16 bases between.

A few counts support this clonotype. CDR3 sequence (DNA): TGCAGTGCCTTAGCGGGGGGCCGATGGGAGCAGTTCTTC. Its translation: CSALAGGRWEQFF. The gene calls are TRBV20-1 and TRBJ2-1, with 10 bases fitting TRBD2. The CDR3 loop spans 13 amino acids. CDR1 is DFQATT and CDR2 is SNEGSKA in the germline V gene (reference sequence). The trim removed 6 bases at V and 10 bases at J, leaving 9 bases unmatched.

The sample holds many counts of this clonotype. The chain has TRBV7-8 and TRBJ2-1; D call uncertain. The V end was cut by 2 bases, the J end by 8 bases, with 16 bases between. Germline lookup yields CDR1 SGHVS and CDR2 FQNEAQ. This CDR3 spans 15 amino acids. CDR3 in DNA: TGTGCCAGCAGCTTATCGCGACACAAAGTCGATGAGCAGTTCTTC. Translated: CASSLSRHKVDEQFF.

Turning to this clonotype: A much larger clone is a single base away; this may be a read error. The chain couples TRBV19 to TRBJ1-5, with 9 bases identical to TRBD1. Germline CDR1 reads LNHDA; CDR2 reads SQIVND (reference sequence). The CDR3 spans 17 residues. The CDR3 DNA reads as TGTGCCAGTAGCAACGACCTCACAGGGGGCTTTAATCAGCCCCACCATTTT. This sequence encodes CASSNDLTGGFNQPHHF.

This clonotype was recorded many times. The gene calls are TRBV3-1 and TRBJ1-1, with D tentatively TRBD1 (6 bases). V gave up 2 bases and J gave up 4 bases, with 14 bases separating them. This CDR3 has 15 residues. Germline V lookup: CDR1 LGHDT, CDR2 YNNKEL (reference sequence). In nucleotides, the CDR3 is TGTGCCAGCAGCCAAAGTAAGGGGGTGGGCACTGAAGCTTTCTTT. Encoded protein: CASSQSKGVGTEAFF. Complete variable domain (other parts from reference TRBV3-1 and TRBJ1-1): DTAVSQTPKYLVTQMGNDKSIKCEQNLGHDTMYWYKQDSKKFLKIMFSYNNKELIINETVPNRFSPKSPDKAHLNLHINSLELGDSAVYFCASSQSKGVGTEAFFGQGTRLTVV.

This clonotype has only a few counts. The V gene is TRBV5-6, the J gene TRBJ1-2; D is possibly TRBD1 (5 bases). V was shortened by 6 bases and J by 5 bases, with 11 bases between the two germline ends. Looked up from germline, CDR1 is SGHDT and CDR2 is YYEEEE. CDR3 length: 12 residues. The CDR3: CASTWGGYGYTF. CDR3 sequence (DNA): TGTGCCAGCACCTGGGGCGGGTATGGCTACACCTTC.

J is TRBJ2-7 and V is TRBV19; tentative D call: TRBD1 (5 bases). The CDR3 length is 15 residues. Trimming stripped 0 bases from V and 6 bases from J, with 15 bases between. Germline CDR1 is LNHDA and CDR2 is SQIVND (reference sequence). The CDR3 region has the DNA TGTGCCAGTAGTATAGATGGGCAGGGCTATGCCGAGCAGTACTTC. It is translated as CASSIDGQGYAEQYF.

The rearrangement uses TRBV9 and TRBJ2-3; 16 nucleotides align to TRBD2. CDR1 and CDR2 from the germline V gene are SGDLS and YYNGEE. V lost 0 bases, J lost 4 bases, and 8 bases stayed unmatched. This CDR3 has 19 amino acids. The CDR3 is CASSVDGTSGRADADTQYF. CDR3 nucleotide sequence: TGTGCCAGCAGCGTAGACGGGACTAGCGGGAGGGCCGACGCAGATACGCAGTATTTT. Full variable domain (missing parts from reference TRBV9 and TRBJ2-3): DSGVTQTPKHLITATGQRVTLRCSPRSGDLSVYWYQQSLDQGLQFLIQYYNGEERAKGNILERFSAQQFPDLHSELNLSSLELGDSALYFCASSVDGTSGRADADTQYFGPGTRLTVL.

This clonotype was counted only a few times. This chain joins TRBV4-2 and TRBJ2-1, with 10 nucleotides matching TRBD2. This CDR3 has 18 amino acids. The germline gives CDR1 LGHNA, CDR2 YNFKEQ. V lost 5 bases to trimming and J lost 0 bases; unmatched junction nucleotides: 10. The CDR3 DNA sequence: TGTGCCAGCAGCTATTCTAGCGGGGGCCATAGCTCCTACAATGAGCAGTTCTTC. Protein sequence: CASSYSSGGHSSYNEQFF.